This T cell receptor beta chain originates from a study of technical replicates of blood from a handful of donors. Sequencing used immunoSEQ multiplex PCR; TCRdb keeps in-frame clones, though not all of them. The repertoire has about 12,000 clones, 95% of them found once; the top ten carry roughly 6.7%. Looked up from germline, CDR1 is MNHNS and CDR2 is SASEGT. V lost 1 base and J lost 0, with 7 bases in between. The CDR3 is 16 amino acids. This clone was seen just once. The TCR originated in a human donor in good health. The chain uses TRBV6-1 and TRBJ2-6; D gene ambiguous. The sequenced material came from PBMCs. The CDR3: CASSEGYLSGANVLTF. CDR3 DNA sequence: TGTGCCAGCAGTGAAGGCTATCTCTCTGGGGCCAACGTCCTGACTTTC.